Given below is one T cell receptor (beta chain) in context. Its antigen is undetermined. This record comes from a study of T cell responses to AZD1222 COVID-19 vaccine. Overall study findings and caveats: Across spike, vaccine-associated CD4 TCRs were found, dominant at 160-218 and 743-854. Baseline seropositivity occurred in only a handful of AZD1222 recipients. Repertoires were collected only later (after the peak T cell response had occurred). Spike-specific TCRs gained breadth and depth after people received two AZD1222 doses.

The data were produced by immunoSEQ multiplex PCR, yet TCRdb's version contains in-frame clones alone and is incomplete. Altogether over 150,000 clones are present, over 85% being singletons, with the ten largest covering approximately 1%. The germline CDR1 and CDR2 sequences are MNHNY and SVGAGI (reference sequence). The V gene end was trimmed by 5 bases and the J gene end by 5 bases; junction bases not matched to a gene: 8. CDR3 length: 14 amino acids. Here the sequenced sample was peripheral blood, taken 28 days after the second AZD1222 dose. The sequence derives from an adult who received the AZD1222 COVID-19 vaccine. The chain couples TRBV6-6 to TRBJ1-1, with 7 nucleotides matching TRBD1. DNA for the CDR3: TGTGCCAGCAGTACCGAGACAGGGAGGACTGAAGCTTTCTTT. Translation: CASSTETGRTEAFF.